This TCR beta chain came from a study of human T cells and chemical hapten exposure. The CDR3 is 14 amino acids. Germline CDR1 and CDR2: SGHRS and YFSETQ. Trimming took 0 bases from V and 5 from J, leaving 12 bases between them. The library tagged each cDNA molecule with unique molecular identifiers. Via MiXCR, TCRdb re-called the RACE reads, giving one row per CDR3 protein. The sample includes tens of thousands of distinct CDR3 sequences, roughly a tenth of them seen just once. Study observations and caveats: A positive correlation with patch test score was found for PT1 expanded TCR counts.

Time point reported: patch test 3, about 24 weeks after DPC sensitization. The treatment here: therapeutic diphenylcyclopropenone sensitization with weekly scalp DPC. Patch tests were applied only after blood draws. This clonotype was detected a few times. Its antigen is currently unknown. The sample here was whole blood, taken in connection with sensitization to the hapten diphenylcyclopropenone (DPC). This chain links TRBV5-1 with TRBJ2-7; D might be TRBD2 (7 bases). The sequence came from a woman aged 25 to 39 with alopecia areata. Some clones in this sample may be carry-over from other donors' samples. The DNA for the CDR3 is TGCGCCAGCAGCTTGGAGGGGGGGCGCAACGAGCAGTACTTC. It translates to CASSLEGGRNEQYF.